This T cell receptor (beta chain) came from a study of a mutant IDH1 vaccine in newly diagnosed glioma. As to time point: week 35, safety follow-up. Each vaccine dose was 300 ug of mutant IDH1 20-mer peptide, with topical imiquimod. Only a few counts were recorded for this clone. Its antigen is not identified. Assay used: immunoSEQ multiplex PCR; TCRdb lists only in-frame clones, some missing. The top ten clones hold 4.1% of a sample with roughly 54,000 clones, less than 90% of them seen once. The CDR3 loop spans 14 amino acids. Germline-derived CDR1 and CDR2 are MGHDK and SYGVNS. Trimming at V came to 6 bases and at J to 7 bases, leaving 6 bases not matched to a gene.

The chain recombines TRBV25-1 with TRBJ1-6, with 7 bases matching TRBD1. Sample: PBMCs, taken from a glioma patient whose treatment included an IDH1 peptide vaccine. The TCR sequence derives from a woman aged 18-29 years with glioma. The CDR3, as DNA: TGTGCCAGCAGCCAGACAGGGAGGAATTCACCCCTCCACTTT. It codes for CASSQTGRNSPLHF.